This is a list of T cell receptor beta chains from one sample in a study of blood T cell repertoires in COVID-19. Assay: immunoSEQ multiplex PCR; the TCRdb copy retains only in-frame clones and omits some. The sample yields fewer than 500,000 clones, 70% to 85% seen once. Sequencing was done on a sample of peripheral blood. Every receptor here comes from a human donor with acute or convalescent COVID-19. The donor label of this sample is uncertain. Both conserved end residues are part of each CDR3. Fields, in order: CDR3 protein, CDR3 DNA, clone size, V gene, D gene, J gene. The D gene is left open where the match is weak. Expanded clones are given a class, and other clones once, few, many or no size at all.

CDR3aa: CASSYDGTGYGYTF
CDR3nt: TGTGCCAGCAGTTACGACGGGACAGGGTATGGCTACACCTTC
abundance: .
v_gene: TRBV6-5
d_gene: TRBD1
j_gene: TRBJ1-2

CDR3aa: CASSPSGVNGDTQYF
CDR3nt: TGTGCCAGCAGCCCATCGGGGGTTAATGGAGATACGCAGTATTTT
abundance: .
v_gene: TRBV7-7
d_gene: .
j_gene: TRBJ2-3

CDR3aa: CASSLRYEQYF
CDR3nt: TGTGCCAGCAGTTTGAGGTACGAGCAGTACTTC
abundance: .
v_gene: TRBV28
d_gene: .
j_gene: TRBJ2-7

CDR3aa: CASSFQGHTIYF
CDR3nt: TGTGCCAGCAGCTTCCAGGGGCACACCATATATTTT
abundance: few
v_gene: TRBV11-2
d_gene: .
j_gene: TRBJ1-3

CDR3aa: CASSRDSIYSNQPQHF
CDR3nt: TGTGCCAGCTCACGGGACAGTATTTATAGCAATCAGCCCCAGCATTTT
abundance: .
v_gene: TRBV18
d_gene: TRBD1
j_gene: TRBJ1-5

CDR3aa: CASSEATHTGGDF
CDR3nt: TGTGCCAGCAGTGAAGCAACCCACACGGGAGGGGACTTC
abundance: .
v_gene: TRBV6-1
d_gene: TRBD2
j_gene: TRBJ2-7

CDR3aa: CASSSTGLLNTEAFF
CDR3nt: TGTGCCAGCAGCTCGACAGGCCTTCTGAACACTGAAGCTTTCTTT
abundance: .
v_gene: TRBV7-9
d_gene: .
j_gene: TRBJ1-1

CDR3aa: CASSQGTSYEQYF
CDR3nt: TGTGCCAGCAGCCAAGGGACTTCCTACGAGCAGTACTTC
abundance: .
v_gene: TRBV27
d_gene: .
j_gene: TRBJ2-7

CDR3aa: CASSFEGIKPQHF
CDR3nt: TGTGCCAGCAGTTTCGAGGGAATCAAGCCCCAGCATTTT
abundance: .
v_gene: TRBV28
d_gene: .
j_gene: TRBJ1-5

CDR3aa: CAISAWQGNEKLFF
CDR3nt: TGTGCCATCAGTGCGTGGCAGGGAAACGAAAAACTGTTTTTT
abundance: .
v_gene: TRBV10-3
d_gene: .
j_gene: TRBJ1-4

CDR3aa: CASSPGSWGDTQYF
CDR3nt: TGTGCCAGCTCCCCGGGATCCTGGGGAGATACGCAGTATTTT
abundance: .
v_gene: TRBV6-5
d_gene: .
j_gene: TRBJ2-3

CDR3aa: CASSQDPNSNQPQHF
CDR3nt: TGTGCCAGCAGCCAAGATCCCAATAGCAATCAGCCCCAGCATTTT
abundance: .
v_gene: TRBV4-2
d_gene: .
j_gene: TRBJ1-5

CDR3aa: CASGGDHNQPQHF
CDR3nt: TGTGCCAGCGGCGGGGATCACAATCAGCCCCAGCATTTT
abundance: .
v_gene: TRBV6-5
d_gene: .
j_gene: TRBJ1-5

CDR3aa: CASSGQGSRDGYTF
CDR3nt: TGTGCCAGCAGTGGACAGGGGTCCCGAGATGGCTACACCTTC
abundance: .
v_gene: TRBV6-4
d_gene: TRBD1
j_gene: TRBJ1-2

CDR3aa: CASSTSGCTDTQYF
CDR3nt: TGCGCCAGCAGTACTAGCGGATGCACAGATACGCAGTATTTT
abundance: .
v_gene: TRBV23-1
d_gene: TRBD2
j_gene: TRBJ2-3

CDR3aa: CSARYQGGHTF
CDR3nt: TGCAGTGCTAGATATCAGGGAGGCCACACCTTC
abundance: .
v_gene: TRBV20-1
d_gene: .
j_gene: TRBJ1-2

CDR3aa: CASSLNPSGGTDTQYF
CDR3nt: TGCGCCAGCAGCTTGAATCCTAGCGGGGGCACAGATACGCAGTATTTT
abundance: .
v_gene: TRBV5-1
d_gene: TRBD2
j_gene: TRBJ2-3

CDR3aa: CASSLNPASYGYTF
CDR3nt: TGCGCCAGCAGCTTGAATCCGGCTAGCTATGGCTACACCTTC
abundance: .
v_gene: TRBV5-1
d_gene: .
j_gene: TRBJ1-2

CDR3aa: CASSHAGLQTQYF
CDR3nt: TGTGCCAGCAGCCACGCGGGTCTACAGACCCAGTACTTC
abundance: .
v_gene: TRBV3-1/TRBV3-2
d_gene: .
j_gene: TRBJ2-5

CDR3aa: CASSARTANTEAFF
CDR3nt: TGTGCCAGCAGCGCTAGGACAGCGAACACTGAAGCTTTCTTT
abundance: few
v_gene: TRBV5-5
d_gene: .
j_gene: TRBJ1-1

CDR3aa: CASSRQRGSTEAFF
CDR3nt: TGCGCCAGCAGCCGACAGAGGGGGAGCACTGAAGCTTTCTTT
abundance: once
v_gene: TRBV5-1
d_gene: .
j_gene: TRBJ1-1

CDR3aa: CASSDESEAFF
CDR3nt: TGCGCCAGCAGTGACGAGAGTGAAGCTTTCTTT
abundance: .
v_gene: TRBV10-1
d_gene: .
j_gene: TRBJ1-1

CDR3aa: CASRLAGALRDYEQYF
CDR3nt: TGCGCCAGCAGGCTAGCGGGGGCCCTGAGGGACTACGAGCAGTACTTC
abundance: .
v_gene: TRBV5-1
d_gene: TRBD2
j_gene: TRBJ2-7

CDR3aa: CATSGFNGLAPDTQYF
CDR3nt: TGTGCCACCAGCGGGTTCAACGGACTCGCTCCAGATACGCAGTATTTT
abundance: .
v_gene: TRBV15
d_gene: .
j_gene: TRBJ2-3

CDR3aa: CASSQSRGRKYNEQFF
CDR3nt: TGCGCCAGCAGTCAATCGAGGGGGCGTAAGTACAATGAGCAGTTCTTC
abundance: .
v_gene: TRBV23-1
d_gene: TRBD1
j_gene: TRBJ2-1

CDR3aa: CASSNGDNSNQPQHF
CDR3nt: TGTGCCAGCAGCAATGGGGACAATAGCAATCAGCCCCAGCATTTT
abundance: few
v_gene: TRBV21-1
d_gene: .
j_gene: TRBJ1-5

CDR3aa: CASSLWDRDNEQFF
CDR3nt: TGTGCCAGCAGTTTATGGGACAGGGACAATGAGCAGTTCTTC
abundance: .
v_gene: TRBV28
d_gene: TRBD1
j_gene: TRBJ2-1

CDR3aa: CAWSPGRSNEKLFF
CDR3nt: TGTGCCTGGAGTCCAGGGCGTTCTAATGAAAAACTGTTTTTT
abundance: few
v_gene: TRBV30
d_gene: .
j_gene: TRBJ1-4